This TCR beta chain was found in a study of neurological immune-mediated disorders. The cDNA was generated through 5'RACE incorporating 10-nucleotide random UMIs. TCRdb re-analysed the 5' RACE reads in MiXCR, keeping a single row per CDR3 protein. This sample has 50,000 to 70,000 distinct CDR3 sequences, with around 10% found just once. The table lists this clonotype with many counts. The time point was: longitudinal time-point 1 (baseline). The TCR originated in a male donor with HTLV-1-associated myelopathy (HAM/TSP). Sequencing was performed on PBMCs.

The CDR3 nucleotides are TGTGCCAGCAGTGACGGGGTCCGCTATGGCTACACCTTC. This encodes CASSDGVRYGYTF. This chain joins TRBV6-1 and TRBJ1-2, with D unresolved. V lost 3 bases to trimming and J lost 4 bases, with 9 bases between them. This CDR3 region has 13 residues. CDR1 and CDR2 (germline): MNHNS, SASEGT.